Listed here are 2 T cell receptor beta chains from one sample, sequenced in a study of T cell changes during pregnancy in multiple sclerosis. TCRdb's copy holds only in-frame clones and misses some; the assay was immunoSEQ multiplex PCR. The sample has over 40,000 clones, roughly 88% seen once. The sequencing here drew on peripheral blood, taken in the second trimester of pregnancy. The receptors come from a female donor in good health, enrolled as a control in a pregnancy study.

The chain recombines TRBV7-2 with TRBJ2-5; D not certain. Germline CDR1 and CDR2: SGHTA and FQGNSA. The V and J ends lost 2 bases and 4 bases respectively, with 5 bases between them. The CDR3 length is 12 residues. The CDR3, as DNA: TGTGCCAGCAGCTTATTCCTAGAGACCCAGTACTTC. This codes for CASSLFLETQYF.

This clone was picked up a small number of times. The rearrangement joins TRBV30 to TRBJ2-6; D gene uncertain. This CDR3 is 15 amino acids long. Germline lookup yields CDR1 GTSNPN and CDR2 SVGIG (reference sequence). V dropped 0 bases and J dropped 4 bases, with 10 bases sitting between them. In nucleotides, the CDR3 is TGTGCCTGGAGTGTAGGCTGGGCCGGGGCCAACGTCCTGACTTTC. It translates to CAWSVGWAGANVLTF.